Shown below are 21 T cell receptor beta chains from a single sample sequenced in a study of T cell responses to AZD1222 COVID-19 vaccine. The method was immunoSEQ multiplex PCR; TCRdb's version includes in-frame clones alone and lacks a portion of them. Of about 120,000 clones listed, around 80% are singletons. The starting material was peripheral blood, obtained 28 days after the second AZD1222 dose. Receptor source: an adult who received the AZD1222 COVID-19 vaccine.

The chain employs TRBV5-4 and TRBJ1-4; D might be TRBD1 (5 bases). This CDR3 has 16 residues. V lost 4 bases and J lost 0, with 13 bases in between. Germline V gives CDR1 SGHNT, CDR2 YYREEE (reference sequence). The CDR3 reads CASSPRGSSTNEKLFF. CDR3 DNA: TGTGCCAGCAGCCCTCGGGGGTCTTCAACTAATGAAAAACTGTTTTTT.

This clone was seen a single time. CDR3 amino acids: CASSYHGLAENEQFF. CDR3 coding DNA: TGTGCCAGCAGTTACCATGGACTAGCGGAAAATGAGCAGTTCTTC. The rearrangement uses TRBV6-5 and TRBJ2-1, with 10 bases identical to TRBD2. Trimming took 2 bases from V and 7 from J; bases not matched to a gene: 5. The CDR3 is 15 residues long. Germline CDR1 MNHEY, CDR2 SVGAGI.

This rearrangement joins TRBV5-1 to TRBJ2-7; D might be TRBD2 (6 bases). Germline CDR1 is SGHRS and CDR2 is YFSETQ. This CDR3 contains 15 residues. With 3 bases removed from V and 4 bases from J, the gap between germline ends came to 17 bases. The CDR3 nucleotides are TGCGCCAGCAGCTCCGGGGGATTAAAACATTACGAGCAGTACTTC. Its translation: CASSSGGLKHYEQYF.

CDR3 sequence: CASVVEVNYGYTF. The CDR3 bases are TGTGCCAGCGTGGTTGAGGTTAACTATGGCTACACCTTC. This chain connects TRBV6-6 to TRBJ1-2, with no clear D. Germline V gene sequence: CDR1 MNHNY, CDR2 SVGAGI (reference sequence). The CDR3 consists of 13 residues. The V end was cut by 8 bases, the J end by 1 base, with 11 bases between.

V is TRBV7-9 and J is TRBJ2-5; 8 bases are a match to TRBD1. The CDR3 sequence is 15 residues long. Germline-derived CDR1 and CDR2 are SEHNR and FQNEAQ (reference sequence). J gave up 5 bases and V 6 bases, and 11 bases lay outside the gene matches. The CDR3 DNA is TGTGCCAGCAGTTACCGACAGGGGTCGCAGGAGACCCAGTACTTC. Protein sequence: CASSYRQGSQETQYF.

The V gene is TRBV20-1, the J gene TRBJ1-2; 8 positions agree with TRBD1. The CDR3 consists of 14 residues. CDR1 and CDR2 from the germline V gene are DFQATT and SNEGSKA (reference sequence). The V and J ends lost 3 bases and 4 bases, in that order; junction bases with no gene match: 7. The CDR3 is CSASEGQGGYGYTF. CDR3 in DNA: TGCAGTGCTAGTGAAGGACAGGGCGGCTATGGCTACACCTTC.

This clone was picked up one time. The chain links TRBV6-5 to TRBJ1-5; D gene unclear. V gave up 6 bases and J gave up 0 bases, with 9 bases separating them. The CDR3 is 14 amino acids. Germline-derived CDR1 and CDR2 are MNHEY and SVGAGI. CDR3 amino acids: CASRPSYSNQPQHF. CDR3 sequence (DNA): TGTGCCAGCAGACCCTCGTATAGCAATCAGCCCCAGCATTTT.

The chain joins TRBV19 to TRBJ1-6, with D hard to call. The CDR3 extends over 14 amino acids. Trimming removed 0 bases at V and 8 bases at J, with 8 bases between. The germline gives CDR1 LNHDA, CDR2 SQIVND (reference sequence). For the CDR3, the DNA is TGTGCCAGTAGTATAGATCCGGTTTATTCACCCCTCCACTTT. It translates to CASSIDPVYSPLHF. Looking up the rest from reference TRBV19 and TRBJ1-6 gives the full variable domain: DGGITQSPKYLFRKEGQNVTLSCEQNLNHDAMYWYRQDPGQGLRLIYYSQIVNDFQKGDIAEGYSVSREKKESFPLTVTSAQKNPTAFYLCASSIDPVYSPLHFGNGTRLTVT.

CDR3 amino acids: CAISGSPGNQPQHF. The CDR3 region has the DNA TGTGCCATCAGTGGGTCCCCCGGGAATCAGCCCCAGCATTTT. The chain has TRBV10-3 and TRBJ1-5; D call uncertain. The germline V gene has CDR1 ENHRY and CDR2 SYGVKD. Trimming took off 4 bases at V and 4 bases at J, with 11 bases between the two ends. This CDR3 spans 14 amino acids.

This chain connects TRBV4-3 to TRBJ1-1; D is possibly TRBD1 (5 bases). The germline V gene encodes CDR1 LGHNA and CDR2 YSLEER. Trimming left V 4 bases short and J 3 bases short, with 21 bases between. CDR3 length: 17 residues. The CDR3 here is CASSPGAQADRYTEAFF. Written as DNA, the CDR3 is TGCGCCAGCAGCCCAGGAGCCCAGGCCGACAGATACACTGAAGCTTTCTTT.

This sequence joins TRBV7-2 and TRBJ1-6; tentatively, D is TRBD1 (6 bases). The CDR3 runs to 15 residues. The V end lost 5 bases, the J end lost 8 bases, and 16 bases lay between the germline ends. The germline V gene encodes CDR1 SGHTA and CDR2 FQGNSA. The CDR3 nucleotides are TGTGCCAGCAGCCCCCGGGGGGGGGCCTATTCACCCCTCCACTTT. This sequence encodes CASSPRGGAYSPLHF.

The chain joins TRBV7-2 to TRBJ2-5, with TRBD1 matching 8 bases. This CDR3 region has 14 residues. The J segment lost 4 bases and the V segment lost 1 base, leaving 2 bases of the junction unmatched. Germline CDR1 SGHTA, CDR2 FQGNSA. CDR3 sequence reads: CASSLGTGRETQYF. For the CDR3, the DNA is TGTGCCAGCAGCTTAGGGACAGGGCGAGAGACCCAGTACTTC.

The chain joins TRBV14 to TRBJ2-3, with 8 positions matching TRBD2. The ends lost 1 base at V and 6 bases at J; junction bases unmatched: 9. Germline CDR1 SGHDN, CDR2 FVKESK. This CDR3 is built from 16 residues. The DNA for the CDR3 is TGTGCCAGCAGCCAAGTTTCCGGGGGGGCATGGGATACGCAGTATTTT. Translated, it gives CASSQVSGGAWDTQYF.

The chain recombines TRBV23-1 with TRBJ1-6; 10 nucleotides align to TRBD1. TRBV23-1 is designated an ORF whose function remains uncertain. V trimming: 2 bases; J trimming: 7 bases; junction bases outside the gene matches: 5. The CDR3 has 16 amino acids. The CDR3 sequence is CASSQGPGQGNSPLHF. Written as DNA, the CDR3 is TGCGCCAGCAGTCAAGGACCGGGACAGGGGAATTCACCCCTCCACTTT.

The CDR3 DNA follows: TGCAGCGTTGGACAGGGAAACTCTGGAAACACCATATATTTT. Translation gives CSVGQGNSGNTIYF. The chain is built from TRBV29-1 and TRBJ1-3; 7 bases fit TRBD1. The V gene's germline CDR1 is SQVTM and CDR2 ANQGSEA. The junction had 3 bases not matched to a gene; V was cut back by 4 bases and J by 0 bases. This CDR3 is built from 14 residues.

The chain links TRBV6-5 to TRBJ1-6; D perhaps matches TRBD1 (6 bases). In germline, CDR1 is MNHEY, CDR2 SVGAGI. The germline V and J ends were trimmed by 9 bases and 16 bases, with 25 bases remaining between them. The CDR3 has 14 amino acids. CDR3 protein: CARKVTGGGGELHF. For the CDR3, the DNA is TGTGCCAGGAAAGTGACAGGCGGAGGGGGGGAGCTCCACTTT.

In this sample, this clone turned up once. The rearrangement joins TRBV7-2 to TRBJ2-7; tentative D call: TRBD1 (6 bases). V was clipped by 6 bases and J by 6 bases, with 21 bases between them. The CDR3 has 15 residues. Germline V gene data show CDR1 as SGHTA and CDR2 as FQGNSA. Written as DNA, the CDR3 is TGTGCCAGCAGAGGGGGAGTGGCAGCTTACCTCGAGCAGTACTTC. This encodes CASRGGVAAYLEQYF.

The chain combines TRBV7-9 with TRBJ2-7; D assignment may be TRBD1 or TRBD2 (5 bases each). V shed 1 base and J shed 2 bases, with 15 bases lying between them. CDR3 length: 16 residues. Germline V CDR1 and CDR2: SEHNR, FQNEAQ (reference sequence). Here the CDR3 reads CASSLDMGRGPYEQYF. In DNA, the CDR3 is TGTGCCAGCAGCTTAGACATGGGACGGGGCCCCTACGAGCAGTACTTC.

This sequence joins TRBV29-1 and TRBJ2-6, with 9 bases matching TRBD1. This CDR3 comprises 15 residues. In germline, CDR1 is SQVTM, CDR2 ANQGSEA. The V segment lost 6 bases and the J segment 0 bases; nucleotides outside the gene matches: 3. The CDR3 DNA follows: TGCAGCGTGGGACAGGGATACTCTGGGGCCAACGTCCTGACTTTC. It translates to CSVGQGYSGANVLTF.

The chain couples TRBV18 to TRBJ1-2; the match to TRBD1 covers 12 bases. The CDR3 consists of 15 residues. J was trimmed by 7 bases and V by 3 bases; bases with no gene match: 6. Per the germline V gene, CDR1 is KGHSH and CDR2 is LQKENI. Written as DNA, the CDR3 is TGTGCCAGCTCACCCCCGGGACAGGGGGCGGGTGGCTACACCTTC. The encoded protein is CASSPPGQGAGGYTF.

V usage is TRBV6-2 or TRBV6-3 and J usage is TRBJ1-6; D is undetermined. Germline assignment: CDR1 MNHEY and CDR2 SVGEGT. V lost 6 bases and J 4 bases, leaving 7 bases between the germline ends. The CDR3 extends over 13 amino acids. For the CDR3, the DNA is TGTGCCAGCAGCGCCGCTTATAATTCACCCCTCCACTTT. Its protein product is CASSAAYNSPLHF.